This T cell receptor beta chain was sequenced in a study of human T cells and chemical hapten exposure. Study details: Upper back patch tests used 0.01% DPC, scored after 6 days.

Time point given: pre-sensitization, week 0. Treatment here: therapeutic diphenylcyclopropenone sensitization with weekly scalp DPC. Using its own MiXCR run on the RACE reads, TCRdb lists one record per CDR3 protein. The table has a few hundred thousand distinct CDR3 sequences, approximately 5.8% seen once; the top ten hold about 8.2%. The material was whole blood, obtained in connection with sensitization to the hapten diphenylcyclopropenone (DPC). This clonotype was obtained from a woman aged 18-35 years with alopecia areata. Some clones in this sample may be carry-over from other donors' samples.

Here the CDR3 DNA reads TGTGCCAGCAGCTCTGGGGGCCTATACCTCTCTGGGGCCAACGTCCTGACTTTC. Its translation is CASSSGGLYLSGANVLTF. The chain carries TRBV5-6 and TRBJ2-6; maybe TRBD1 (6 bases). The germline CDR1 and CDR2 sequences are SGHDT and YYEEEE. The length of the CDR3 is 18 residues. The V gene lost 3 bases and the J gene lost 0 bases, with 16 bases spanning the gap. Filled out from reference TRBV5-6 and TRBJ2-6, the complete variable domain reads DAGVTQSPTHLIKTRGQQVTLRCSPKSGHDTVSWYQQALGQGPQFIFQYYEEEERQRGNFPDRFSGHQFPNYSSELNVNALLLGDSALYLCASSSGGLYLSGANVLTFGAGSRLTVL.